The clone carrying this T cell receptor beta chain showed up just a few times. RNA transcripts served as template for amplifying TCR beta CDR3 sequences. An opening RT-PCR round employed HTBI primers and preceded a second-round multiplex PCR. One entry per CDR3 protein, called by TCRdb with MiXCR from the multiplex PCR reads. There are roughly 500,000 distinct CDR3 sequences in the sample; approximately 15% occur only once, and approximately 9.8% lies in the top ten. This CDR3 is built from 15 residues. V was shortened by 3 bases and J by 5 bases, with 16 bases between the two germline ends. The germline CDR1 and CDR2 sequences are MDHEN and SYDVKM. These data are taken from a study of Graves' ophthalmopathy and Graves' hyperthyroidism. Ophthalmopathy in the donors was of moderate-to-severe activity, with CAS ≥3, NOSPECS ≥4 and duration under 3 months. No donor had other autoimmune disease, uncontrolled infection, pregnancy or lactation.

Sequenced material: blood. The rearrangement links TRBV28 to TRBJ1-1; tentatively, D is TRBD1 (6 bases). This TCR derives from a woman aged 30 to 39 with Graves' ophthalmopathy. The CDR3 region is CASSLSRGLRTEAFF. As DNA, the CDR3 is TGTGCCAGCAGTTTGAGCAGGGGATTGCGAACTGAAGCTTTCTTT.